The TCR beta chain under discussion was sequenced for a study of T cell changes during pregnancy in multiple sclerosis. Profiled with immunoSEQ multiplex PCR; TCRdb holds only in-frame clones, not every one. Of tens of thousands of clones in the sample, 75% to 95% were seen once. The V end lost 2 bases, the J end lost 1 base, and 10 bases lay between the germline ends. CDR1 MNHNY and CDR2 SVGAGI come from the germline V gene (reference sequence). The CDR3 sequence is 15 residues long. Here the sequenced sample was peripheral blood, taken after pregnancy. The receptor comes from a female donor in good health, enrolled as a control in a pregnancy study. V and J are TRBV6-6 and TRBJ2-3; D unclear. The CDR3 reads CASSYTERGTDTQYF. The DNA for the CDR3 is TGTGCCAGCAGTTACACCGAACGGGGCACAGATACGCAGTATTTT.